Shown below are 8 T cell receptor beta chains from a single sample sequenced in a study of T cell repertoires in ileal Crohn's disease. Using immunoSEQ multiplex PCR, the repertoire was profiled, and TCRdb retains in-frame clones only, with some absent. This table has around 14,000 clones, around four fifths appearing once. The sample taken for sequencing was ileal tissue. The receptor set was obtained from an adult with Crohn's disease.

This chain joins TRBV2 and TRBJ2-5; D might be TRBD2 (5 bases). The V end was cut by 4 bases, the J end by 0 bases, with 12 bases between. CDR1 is SNHLY, CDR2 FYNNEI, per germline. There are 15 residues in the CDR3. The CDR3 DNA sequence: TGTGCCAGCAGTGGCAATTCGGGGTACCAAGAGACCCAGTACTTC. This codes for CASSGNSGYQETQYF.

The chain carries TRBV19 and TRBJ1-1, with D maybe TRBD1 (5 bases). V lost 2 bases and J lost 1, with 14 bases in between. This CDR3 spans 16 amino acids. In germline, CDR1 is LNHDA, CDR2 SQIVND (reference sequence). CDR3 nucleotides: TGTGCCAGTAGTATAAGGACACATCCAGGGAACACTGAAGCTTTCTTT. It codes for CASSIRTHPGNTEAFF.

Worth noting for this clone: One end of the junction varies from germline; a read error may be responsible. The chain employs TRBV4-1 and TRBJ1-2; no firm D call. The CDR3 has 12 amino acids. The V gene's germline CDR1 is MGHRA and CDR2 YSYEKL. The CDR3 here is CASSQGVQDYAF. The CDR3 DNA reads TGCGCCAGCAGCCAAGGGGTCCAGGACTACGCCTTC.

J is TRBJ2-1 and V is TRBV4-3; D might be TRBD2 (6 bases). Germline V gives CDR1 LGHNA, CDR2 YSLEER. The V gene lost 0 bases and the J gene lost 9 bases, with 36 bases spanning the gap. CDR3 length equals 22 residues. CDR3 nucleotide sequence: TGCGCCAGCAGCCAAGATGAGGTGCGGGCGGGACCAGAGTTCCCTAGTAGAGTTGAGCAGTTCTTC. Translated, it gives CASSQDEVRAGPEFPSRVEQFF.

The V gene is TRBV25-1, the J gene TRBJ1-5; 8 bases agree with TRBD1. This CDR3 is 16 amino acids long. The V gene end was trimmed by 3 bases and the J gene end by 5 bases; junction bases not matched to a gene: 9. Germline V gives CDR1 MGHDK, CDR2 SYGVNS. Here the CDR3 DNA reads TGTGCCAGCAGTGAGGGACAGGCGGAGACTTATCAGCCCCAGCATTTT. Protein sequence: CASSEGQAETYQPQHF.

The J gene is TRBJ2-1, the V gene TRBV18; D is perhaps TRBD1 (6 bases). The V and J ends lost 3 bases and 4 bases respectively, with 10 bases between them. Germline values: CDR1 KGHSH, CDR2 LQKENI. This CDR3 is 14 amino acids long. Here the CDR3 reads CASSPLGQYNEQFF. For the CDR3, the DNA is TGTGCCAGCTCACCTCTAGGACAGTACAATGAGCAGTTCTTC.

The V gene is TRBV5-4, the J gene TRBJ2-7; D is perhaps TRBD2 (6 bases). Germline V gives CDR1 SGHNT, CDR2 YYREEE (reference sequence). V lost 4 bases, J lost 0 bases, and 14 bases lay in between. The CDR3 loop spans 15 amino acids. The CDR3 DNA sequence: TGTGCCAGCAGCAAGCCGGGGGAGAGCTCCTACGAGCAGTACTTC. This codes for CASSKPGESSYEQYF. The entire variable domain, with the rest obtained from reference TRBV5-4 and TRBJ2-7, is as follows: ETGVTQSPTHLIKTRGQQVTLRCSSQSGHNTVSWYQQALGQGPQFIFQYYREEENGRGNFPPRFSGLQFPNYSSELNVNALELDDSALYLCASSKPGESSYEQYFGPGTRLTVT.

The chain employs TRBV5-6 and TRBJ1-1, with TRBD1 identical over 9 bases. This CDR3 spans 15 amino acids. The ends lost 2 bases at V and 2 bases at J; junction bases unmatched: 4. The germline V gene has CDR1 SGHDT and CDR2 YYEEEE. The CDR3 loop is CASSFGTGPNTEAFF. The CDR3 DNA sequence: TGTGCCAGCAGCTTCGGGACAGGGCCCAACACTGAAGCTTTCTTT.